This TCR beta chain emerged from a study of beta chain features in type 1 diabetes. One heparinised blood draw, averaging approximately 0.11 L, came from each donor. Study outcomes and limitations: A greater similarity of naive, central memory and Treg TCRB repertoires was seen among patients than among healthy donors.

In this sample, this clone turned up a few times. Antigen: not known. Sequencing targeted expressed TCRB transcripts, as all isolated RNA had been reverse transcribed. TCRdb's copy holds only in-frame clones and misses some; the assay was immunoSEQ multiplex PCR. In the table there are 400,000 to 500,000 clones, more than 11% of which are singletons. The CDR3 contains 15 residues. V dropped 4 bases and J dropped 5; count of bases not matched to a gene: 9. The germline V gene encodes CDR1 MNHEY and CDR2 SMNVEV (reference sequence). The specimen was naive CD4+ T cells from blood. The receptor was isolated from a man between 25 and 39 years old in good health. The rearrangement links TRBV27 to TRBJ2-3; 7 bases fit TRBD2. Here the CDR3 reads CASSSHLREIDTQYF. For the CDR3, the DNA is TGTGCCAGCAGTTCCCACCTGCGGGAGATAGATACGCAGTATTTT.